The 28 T cell receptor beta chains in this list originate from one sample, sequenced in a study of neurological immune-mediated disorders. TCRdb re-called the 5' RACE reads with MiXCR, one entry per CDR3 protein. The data show about 74,000 distinct CDR3 sequences, with 4% to 6% seen just once and 6.5% to 9% held by the top ten. Material for sequencing was PBMCs. All receptors derive from a man between 18 and 29 years old with multiple sclerosis.

This clonotype is classed as medium-sized. The chain joins TRBV7-2 to TRBJ2-1, with TRBD2 matching 12 bases. Germline CDR1 SGHTA, CDR2 FQGNSA. CDR3 length: 17 amino acids. After removal of 6 bases from V and 0 bases from J, the junction contained 6 bases not matched to a gene. This CDR3 reads CASSRGLAGRSYNEQFF. CDR3 DNA sequence: TGTGCCAGCAGTCGAGGACTAGCGGGACGCTCCTACAATGAGCAGTTCTTC.

This clonotype has a count of ten or more. The chain carries TRBV24-1 and TRBJ2-3, with unresolved D. Germline V lookup: CDR1 KGHDR, CDR2 SFDVKD. CDR3 size: 15 residues. Trimming cost V 6 bases and J 5 bases, with 17 bases left between them. The CDR3 DNA reads as TGTGCCACCAGTAGTTCTAGTAACGTAAAAGATACGCAGTATTTT. Amino acids: CATSSSSNVKDTQYF.

This clonotype was found many times. The rearrangement joins TRBV7-2 to TRBJ2-5, with D possibly being TRBD1 (5 bases). V was cut by 5 bases and J by 5 bases, with 12 bases left in between. The CDR3 consists of 13 residues. CDR1 is SGHTA and CDR2 is FQGNSA in the germline V gene. Here the CDR3 reads CASSQRTMETQYF. DNA of the CDR3: TGTGCCAGCAGCCAGAGGACAATGGAGACCCAGTACTTC.

This clonotype has at least ten counts. In nucleotides, the CDR3 is TGCAGTGCCCCCCCGCCGGGACTAGCGGGAGTAGATACGCAGTATTTT. Protein product: CSAPPPGLAGVDTQYF. The chain uses TRBV20-1 and TRBJ2-3, with 14 bases matching TRBD2. Per germline, CDR1 DFQATT and CDR2 SNEGSKA (reference sequence). V was pared by 6 bases and J by 5 bases, with 10 bases of the junction left unmatched. The CDR3 has 16 amino acids.

This clonotype was detected ten times or more. This chain links TRBV9 with TRBJ1-2; 9 bases are shared with TRBD1. The V and J ends lost 3 bases and 8 bases, in that order; junction bases with no gene match: 8. CDR3 size: 14 residues. Germline loops: CDR1 SGDLS, CDR2 YYNGEE. The CDR3 region is CASSGDRGEAGYTF. The CDR3, as DNA: TGTGCCAGCAGCGGAGACAGGGGGGAGGCCGGCTACACCTTC. Drawing the rest from reference TRBV9 and TRBJ1-2, the complete variable domain is DSGVTQTPKHLITATGQRVTLRCSPRSGDLSVYWYQQSLDQGLQFLIQYYNGEERAKGNILERFSAQQFPDLHSELNLSSLELGDSALYFCASSGDRGEAGYTFGSGTRLTVV.

This clonotype was detected many times. The CDR3 spells CASSVGTSGTDTQYF. Here the CDR3 DNA reads TGTGCCAGCAGCGTAGGGACTAGCGGCACAGATACGCAGTATTTT. The V call is TRBV9, the J call TRBJ2-3, with 9 bases matching TRBD2. Germline lookup yields CDR1 SGDLS and CDR2 YYNGEE. V gave up 0 bases and J gave up 1 base; unmatched junction bases: 0. This CDR3 is built from 15 residues.

This clonotype was counted ten times or more. This chain joins TRBV7-9 and TRBJ2-1, with D hard to call. V was trimmed by 8 bases and J by 7 bases, leaving 9 bases between them. CDR3 length equals 11 residues. CDR1 is SEHNR, CDR2 FQNEAQ, per germline (reference sequence). CDR3 in amino acids: CASCSENEQFF. As DNA, the CDR3 is TGTGCCAGCTGTTCGGAGAATGAGCAGTTCTTC.

The chain combines TRBV12-3 or TRBV12-4 with TRBJ1-2; 9 bases are a match to TRBD1. CDR3 length: 15 residues. The V and J ends lost 0 bases and 7 bases, in that order; junction bases with no gene match: 6. The chain's CDR3 is CASSLAGQGYSGYTF. For the CDR3, the DNA is TGTGCCAGCAGTTTAGCGGGACAGGGATACTCTGGCTACACCTTC.

This clonotype appeared many times. This rearrangement joins TRBV5-1 to TRBJ1-5; 8 nucleotides line up with TRBD1. V dropped 1 base and J dropped 8; count of bases not matched to a gene: 5. Germline-derived CDR1 and CDR2 are SGHRS and YFSETQ. This CDR3 region has 14 residues. This CDR3 is CASSLQGAGEPQHF. For the CDR3, the DNA is TGCGCCAGCAGCTTGCAGGGGGCTGGGGAGCCCCAGCATTTT.

This clonotype was picked up a small number of times. A read error may be the cause here, since a much bigger clone is one base away. The chain recombines TRBV9 with TRBJ2-3; possibly TRBD1 for D (6 bases). V was cut by 4 bases and J by 6 bases, with 9 bases left in between. The germline CDR1 and CDR2 sequences are SGDLS and YYNGEE. The CDR3 loop spans 12 amino acids. The CDR3 DNA is TGTGCCAGCAGCCCCCAGGGGGATACGCAGTATTTT. Its protein is CASSPQGDTQYF.

This clonotype was picked up many times. The chain links TRBV12-3 or TRBV12-4 to TRBJ2-1; D perhaps matches TRBD2 (6 bases). Trimming pared 9 bases from V and 0 bases from J, leaving 15 bases between. The CDR3 totals 15 residues. The CDR3 DNA sequence: TGTGCCAGTATGGGGGGAGCACGCTCCTACAATGAGCAGTTCTTC. Protein: CASMGGARSYNEQFF.

This clonotype was seen repeatedly, ten times or more. The gene calls are TRBV29-1 and TRBJ1-1; 7 positions agree with TRBD1. This CDR3 has 15 residues. V lost 5 bases and J lost 0; bases outside the gene matches: 9. Germline V lookup: CDR1 SQVTM, CDR2 ANQGSEA. The chain's CDR3 is CSVQGGPSLNTEAFF. CDR3 coding DNA: TGCAGCGTTCAAGGGGGCCCTTCCTTGAACACTGAAGCTTTCTTT.

This clonotype has ten or more counts. CDR3: CSARGQGGYEQYF. The DNA of the CDR3 is TGCAGTGCTAGGGGACAGGGGGGCTACGAGCAGTACTTC. The V gene is TRBV20-1, the J gene TRBJ2-7; 11 bases fit TRBD1. This CDR3 has 13 residues. CDR1 is DFQATT and CDR2 is SNEGSKA in the germline V gene (reference sequence). Trimming at V came to 3 bases and at J to 3 bases, leaving 1 base not matched to a gene.

The sample holds many counts of this clonotype. The rearrangement uses TRBV20-1 and TRBJ1-2, with a weak D call TRBD1 (5 bases). Germline CDR1 is DFQATT and CDR2 is SNEGSKA (reference sequence). Trimming took off 6 bases at V and 3 bases at J, with 17 bases between the two ends. This CDR3 is built from 14 residues. The CDR3 loop reads CSAGAGEGYYGYTF. As DNA, the CDR3 is TGCAGTGCCGGGGCGGGGGAAGGGTACTATGGCTACACCTTC.

This clonotype was seen at least ten times. CDR3 in amino acids: CSARTRGITEAFF. The CDR3 DNA reads as TGCAGTGCTAGAACCAGGGGAATCACTGAAGCTTTCTTT. The V call is TRBV20-1, the J call TRBJ1-1, with D possibly TRBD1 on 6 matching bases. The CDR3 totals 13 residues. The V and J ends lost 2 bases and 4 bases respectively, with 11 bases between them. Germline V CDR1 and CDR2: DFQATT, SNEGSKA (reference sequence).

This clonotype was picked up many times. The J gene is TRBJ1-3, the V gene TRBV2; D remains unclear. CDR1 and CDR2 (germline): SNHLY, FYNNEI. This CDR3 region has 15 residues. The V and J ends lost 2 bases and 0 bases respectively, with 8 bases between them. In DNA, the CDR3 is TGTGCCAGCAGTGAATCGGGCCGCTCTGGAAACACCATATATTTT. Its protein product is CASSESGRSGNTIYF.

This clonotype was counted ten times or more. J is TRBJ1-1 and V is TRBV7-9; tentative D call: TRBD1 (5 bases). Germline V gene sequence: CDR1 SEHNR, CDR2 FQNEAQ (reference sequence). This CDR3 comprises 13 residues. Trimming cost V 6 bases and J 4 bases, with 12 bases left between them. This CDR3 reads CASRGGVATEAFF. The CDR3 region has the DNA TGTGCCAGCAGGGGGGGGGTGGCCACTGAAGCTTTCTTT.

The sample holds a few counts of this clonotype. This rearrangement joins TRBV5-1 to TRBJ2-4; D is possibly TRBD1 or TRBD2 (6 bases each). Germline loops: CDR1 SGHRS, CDR2 YFSETQ. The V and J ends lost 0 bases and 10 bases respectively, with 11 bases between them. CDR3 length: 13 residues. The CDR3 nucleotides are TGCGCCAGCAGCTTGGAGGGGGGAAAAATTCAGTACTTC. It codes for CASSLEGGKIQYF.

This clonotype has ten or more counts. At one of its ends the junction is not consistent with the germline gene, which may arise from a read error. This chain connects TRBV18 to TRBJ2-7; 11 nucleotides align to TRBD2. This CDR3 contains 13 residues. Germline CDR1 is KGHSH and CDR2 is LQKENI. CDR3 DNA: TGTGCCAGCTCGCCACTAGCGGGAGTCGAGCAGTACTTC. It is translated as CASSPLAGVEQYF.

This clonotype was counted many times. The chain has TRBV7-9 and TRBJ2-5; 9 positions agree with TRBD2. Germline CDR1 is SEHNR and CDR2 is FQNEAQ (reference sequence). J gave up 5 bases and V 5 bases, and 9 bases lay outside the gene matches. The CDR3 is made up of 15 amino acids. This CDR3 reads CASSNSGSVQETQYF. The CDR3 bases are TGTGCCAGCAGCAATAGCGGGAGCGTTCAGGAGACCCAGTACTTC.

This clonotype was counted ten times or more. The genes are TRBV7-8 and TRBJ2-1, with a tentative D call TRBD2 (6 bases). The germline gives CDR1 SGHVS, CDR2 FQNEAQ. V was trimmed by 0 bases and J by 1 base, leaving 10 bases between them. CDR3 length equals 16 residues. The CDR3 DNA follows: TGTGCCAGCAGCTTAGCCCGCGGGGTTTCCTACAATGAGCAGTTCTTC. Its protein product is CASSLARGVSYNEQFF.

This clonotype was counted many times. V and J are TRBV20-1 and TRBJ1-1; no definite D call. Germline CDR1 and CDR2: DFQATT and SNEGSKA (reference sequence). Trimming removed 0 bases from V and 1 base from J, with 6 bases in between. The CDR3 totals 13 residues. The CDR3 coding sequence is TGCAGTGCTAGAGATGCCAGGAACACTGAAGCTTTCTTT. Translation: CSARDARNTEAFF.

The table lists this clonotype with a few counts. A much larger clone differs by one base, so this may be a read error. The rearrangement links TRBV5-1 to TRBJ2-2; tentatively, D is TRBD2 (5 bases). This CDR3 has 14 residues. Germline lookup yields CDR1 SGHRS and CDR2 YFSETQ. Trimming took 4 bases from V and 7 from J, leaving 14 bases between them. The CDR3 nucleotides read TGCGCCAGCAGCCCCCTTACGGGGAGCGGGGAGCTGTTTTTT. It codes for CASSPLTGSGELFF.

This clonotype came up many times. The gene calls are TRBV20-1 and TRBJ2-2; the match to TRBD2 covers 8 bases. The J segment lost 0 bases and the V segment lost 3 bases, leaving 0 bases of the junction unmatched. The CDR3 contains 14 residues. Germline values: CDR1 DFQATT, CDR2 SNEGSKA (reference sequence). CDR3 nucleotide sequence: TGCAGTGCTAGCGGGGGGGCGAACACCGGGGAGCTGTTTTTT. Protein sequence: CSASGGANTGELFF.

This clonotype has ten or more counts. The junction departs from germline at one end; a sequencing error may be responsible. The chain combines TRBV27 with TRBJ1-2; TRBD1 matches at 7 bases. The V gene's germline CDR1 is MNHEY and CDR2 SMNVEV (reference sequence). The CDR3 loop spans 13 amino acids. CDR3 sequence (DNA): TGCGCCAGCAGCTTGGGACAGAACTATGGCTACACCTTC. It codes for CASSLGQNYGYTF.

Remarks on this clonotype: Given a much more abundant clone one base away, this may be a read error. The V call is TRBV20-1, the J call TRBJ2-4; the D gene could be TRBD1 or TRBD2 (5 bases each). This CDR3 is 14 amino acids long. CDR1 DFQATT and CDR2 SNEGSKA come from the germline V gene (reference sequence). CDR3: CSARDRETKKIQYF. The DNA for the CDR3 is TGCAGTGCTAGAGACAGGGAGACCAAAAAAATTCAGTACTTC.

The chain combines TRBV27 with TRBJ2-2, with D tentatively TRBD2 (5 bases). V was pared by 3 bases and J by 9 bases, with 11 bases between. Germline V lookup: CDR1 MNHEY, CDR2 SMNVEV (reference sequence). CDR3 length: 13 amino acids. The CDR3 loop reads CASSFGTGRELFF. CDR3 DNA sequence: TGTGCCAGCAGTTTTGGTACGGGGAGGGAGCTGTTTTTT.

This clonotype was picked up many times. V is TRBV5-6 and J is TRBJ2-3; tentative D call: TRBD2 (5 bases). Trimming shortened V by 1 base and J by 3 bases, and 12 bases separated the two germline ends. CDR1 is SGHDT, CDR2 YYEEEE, per germline. The CDR3 is 15 amino acids. DNA of the CDR3: TGTGCCAGCAGCTTGTTTTGGGAGAGGACAGATACGCAGTATTTT. Translation: CASSLFWERTDTQYF.